The T cell receptor (beta chain) under discussion was sequenced for a study of pediatric ulcerative colitis. Overall study findings and caveats: A couple of rectal CDR3 clonotypes occurred in all ulcerative colitis patients.

On this clone: Its antigen is undetermined.

Here immunoSEQ multiplex PCR was the method, and the copy in TCRdb shows in-frame clones only, minus some. This table has under 50,000 clones, roughly 79% appearing once. Rectal tissue came from one to two pinch biopsies taken at colonoscopy. The CDR3 has 13 amino acids. The germline gives CDR1 GTSNPN, CDR2 SVGIG (reference sequence). V lost 2 bases and J lost 7, with 14 bases in between. The specimen sequenced was gut tissue. The TCR comes from a girl aged 5 to 17 with moderate ulcerative colitis. V and J are TRBV30 and TRBJ1-2; no clear D gene. In DNA form, the CDR3 reads TGTGCCTGGAGTTCGTTCGACCTGGGTGGCTACACCTTC. It translates to CAWSSFDLGGYTF.